This T cell receptor (beta chain) was identified during a study of T cell responses to AZD1222 COVID-19 vaccine. Study summary: Second-dose intervals of approximately 4 or approximately 12 weeks were pooled.

General observations from the study: Nearly half of the spike-specific TCRs reportedly recognize variant regions that carry no mutations. Most donors were white British and more were female, and clonal diversity was possibly underestimated.

On this clone: Its antigen is not known.

Germline assignment: CDR1 SGHVS and CDR2 FNYEAQ. This CDR3 is 15 amino acids long. V lost 0 bases, J lost 4 bases, and 9 bases lay in between. Assay used: immunoSEQ multiplex PCR; TCRdb lists only in-frame clones, some missing. The sample contains under 200,000 clones, around 94% of which appear only once. The TCR sequence derives from an adult in good health. Specimen: peripheral blood, collected on day 0 of AZD1222 vaccination. This chain joins TRBV7-6 and TRBJ1-4; D gene unclear. Here the CDR3 reads CASSLARGLNEKLFF. CDR3 nucleotides: TGTGCCAGCAGCTTAGCGCGAGGGCTTAATGAAAAACTGTTTTTT.